This T cell receptor (beta chain) was documented in a study of PD-1 blockade in classical Hodgkin lymphoma. With respect to this clone: What it binds is unknown.

The data were produced by immunoSEQ multiplex PCR, yet TCRdb's version contains in-frame clones alone and is incomplete. Of about 4,200 clones in the sample, more than 75% were seen once. Whole-study findings and limits: Reported findings placed baseline TCR diversity lower in newly diagnosed patients (compared with healthy donors). Newly diagnosed and completely responding patients shared comparable baseline diversity.

The CDR3 runs 16 residues. V was clipped by 3 bases and J by 2 bases, with 16 bases between them. CDR1 and CDR2 (germline): MGHRA, YSYEKL. Each patient relapsed following autologous stem cell transplantation, and prior brentuximab vedotin exposure differed. Magnetic negative selection purified CD4+ T cells from thawed PBMCs. The receptor comes from a human donor with classical Hodgkin lymphoma. J is TRBJ1-1 and V is TRBV4-1, with D hard to call. The sample here was CD4+ T cells from blood, taken at baseline. CDR3 loop: CASSHSRVKGNTEAFF. The CDR3 DNA follows: TGCGCCAGCAGCCACAGTAGGGTAAAGGGTAACACTGAAGCTTTCTTT.